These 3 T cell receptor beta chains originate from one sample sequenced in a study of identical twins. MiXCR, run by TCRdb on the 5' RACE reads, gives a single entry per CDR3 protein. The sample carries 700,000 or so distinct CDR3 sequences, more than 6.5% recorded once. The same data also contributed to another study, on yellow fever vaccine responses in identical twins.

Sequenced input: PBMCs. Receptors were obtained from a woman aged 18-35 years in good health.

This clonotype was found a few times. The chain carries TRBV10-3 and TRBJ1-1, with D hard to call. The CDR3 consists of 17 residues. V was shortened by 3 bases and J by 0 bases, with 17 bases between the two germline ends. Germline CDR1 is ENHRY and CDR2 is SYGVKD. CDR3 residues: CAISEGRERRMNTEAFF. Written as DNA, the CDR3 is TGTGCCATCAGTGAAGGGCGCGAGCGGCGAATGAACACTGAAGCTTTCTTT.

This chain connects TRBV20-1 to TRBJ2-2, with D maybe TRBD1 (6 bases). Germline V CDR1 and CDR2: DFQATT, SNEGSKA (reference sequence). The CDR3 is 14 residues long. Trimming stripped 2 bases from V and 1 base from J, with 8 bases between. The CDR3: CSARTTGNTGELFF. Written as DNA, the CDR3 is TGCAGTGCTAGAACGACAGGGAACACCGGGGAGCTGTTTTTT.

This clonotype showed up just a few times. CDR3 protein: CASSRDRSAHEQYF. For the CDR3, the DNA is TGTGCCAGCAGCCGGGACCGATCAGCCCACGAGCAGTACTTC. The V gene is TRBV5-4, the J gene TRBJ2-7; TRBD1 or TRBD2 may be the D gene (5 bases each). Germline CDR1 and CDR2: SGHNT and YYREEE (reference sequence). Trimming stripped 4 bases from V and 5 bases from J, with 16 bases between. This CDR3 is built from 14 residues.